These 26 T cell receptor beta chains share one sample of origin, sequenced in a study of cytotoxic CD8 clonotypes in ibrutinib-treated CLL. Only in-frame clones appear in the TCRdb table, and some are missing; sequencing was by immunoSEQ multiplex PCR. The data show about 160,000 clones, 81% seen once. Sequencing was performed on PBMCs, taken after 12 months of ibrutinib treatment. The receptors come from a human donor with chronic lymphocytic leukemia.

The chain employs TRBV4-3 and TRBJ2-7; D perhaps matches TRBD2 (6 bases). V dropped 1 base and J dropped 3 bases, with 10 bases sitting between them. CDR1 is LGHNA and CDR2 is YSLEER in the germline V gene. CDR3 length: 14 amino acids. CDR3 nucleotides: TGCGCCAGCAGCCAAGGAGCTAGCGTCTACGAGCAGTACTTC. Encoded protein: CASSQGASVYEQYF.

The gene calls are TRBV11-2 and TRBJ1-1, with D unresolved. CDR1 is SGHAT and CDR2 is FQNNGV in the germline V gene. The CDR3 spans 14 residues. The V and J ends lost 6 bases and 1 base respectively, with 12 bases between them. The CDR3 DNA reads TGTGCCAGCAGGACGGATGGAAGGAACACTGAAGCTTTCTTT. Protein sequence: CASRTDGRNTEAFF.

The gene calls are TRBV28 and TRBJ2-7; 7 bases agree with TRBD1. The CDR3 contains 15 residues. The germline V gene encodes CDR1 MDHEN and CDR2 SYDVKM. V was pared by 5 bases and J by 9 bases, with 16 bases of the junction left unmatched. This CDR3 reads CASSLGQEFLRGQYF. The DNA for the CDR3 is TGTGCCAGCAGTCTAGGACAGGAATTCCTACGGGGGCAGTACTTC.

J is TRBJ2-5 and V is TRBV10-2; perhaps D is TRBD1 or TRBD2 (5 bases each). This CDR3 comprises 14 residues. Germline CDR1 WSHSY, CDR2 SAAADI. The ends were cut back, 7 bases at V and 2 bases at J, with 14 bases in the middle. CDR3 DNA sequence: TGCGCCAGCATCAAAGACAGACTACAAGAGACCCAGTACTTC. As protein: CASIKDRLQETQYF.

The chain is built from TRBV27 and TRBJ2-1; 12 positions match TRBD1. The germline V gene encodes CDR1 MNHEY and CDR2 SMNVEV (reference sequence). This CDR3 is built from 16 residues. After removal of 4 bases from V and 7 bases from J, the junction contained 8 bases not matched to a gene. CDR3 coding DNA: TGTGCCAGCAGTTCGGCGGGACAGGGGGCGAGGAATGAGCAGTTCTTC. This sequence encodes CASSSAGQGARNEQFF.

The chain carries TRBV7-6 and TRBJ1-2, with D tentatively TRBD1 (5 bases). The CDR3 loop spans 13 amino acids. V was shortened by 5 bases and J by 2 bases, with 9 bases between the two germline ends. Germline V gene lookup returns CDR1 SGHVS and CDR2 FNYEAQ. Here the CDR3 DNA reads TGTGCCAGCAGCCCCAGGGTGAACTATGGCTACACCTTC. Protein sequence: CASSPRVNYGYTF.

The rearrangement joins TRBV5-5 to TRBJ1-1; no clear D. The CDR3 is made up of 13 amino acids. V was trimmed by 0 bases and J by 3 bases, leaving 6 bases between them. The germline V gene encodes CDR1 SGHKS and CDR2 YYEKEE (reference sequence). For the CDR3, the DNA is TGTGCCAGCAGCTTGGAGCTGTACACTGAAGCTTTCTTT. It translates to CASSLELYTEAFF.

The J gene is TRBJ1-5, the V gene TRBV4-1; possibly TRBD1 for D (5 bases). Germline-derived CDR1 and CDR2 are MGHRA and YSYEKL. The CDR3 runs 18 residues. The V gene lost 1 base and the J gene lost 5 bases, with 21 bases spanning the gap. CDR3 amino acids: CASSQGWSGRRVDQPQHF. The CDR3 nucleotides read TGCGCCAGCAGCCAAGGCTGGTCAGGGCGGCGTGTTGATCAGCCCCAGCATTTT.

The rearrangement uses TRBV4-3 and TRBJ1-2; possible D gene TRBD1, 5 bases. The CDR3 extends over 16 amino acids. V was pared by 0 bases and J by 2 bases, with 13 bases between. CDR1 is LGHNA and CDR2 is YSLEER in the germline V gene. The CDR3 nucleotides are TGCGCCAGCAGCCAAGAACAGGAAGGATGGAACTATGGCTACACCTTC. Translated, it gives CASSQEQEGWNYGYTF.

The chain couples TRBV5-8 to TRBJ2-3, with D perhaps TRBD2 (7 bases). V was shortened by 4 bases and J by 0 bases, with 12 bases between the two germline ends. Germline assignment: CDR1 SGHTS and CDR2 YDEGEE. The CDR3 runs 15 residues. CDR3 sequence (DNA): TGTGCCAGCAGCCGGAGGGGGGGAAGCACAGATACGCAGTATTTT. This translates into CASSRRGGSTDTQYF. Together with reference TRBV5-8 and TRBJ2-3, the CDR3 gives the full variable domain: EAGVTQSPTHLIKTRGQQATLRCSPISGHTSVYWYQQALGLGLQFLLWYDEGEERNRGNFPPRFSGRQFPNYSSELNVNALELEDSALYLCASSRRGGSTDTQYFGPGTRLTVL.

V is TRBV6-5 and J is TRBJ2-2; tentative D call: TRBD1 (5 bases). The CDR3 extends over 14 amino acids. Germline assignment: CDR1 MNHEY and CDR2 SVGAGI. The ends were cut back, 10 bases at V and 2 bases at J, with 14 bases in the middle. CDR3 protein: CATRSRANTGELFF. DNA for the CDR3: TGTGCCACCCGGAGCAGGGCAAACACCGGGGAGCTGTTTTTT.

There are a few counts of this clone. CDR3 DNA: TGTGCCAGCAGTTACGTAGGACAGGGAACGAACACTGAAGCTTTCTTT. Its translation is CASSYVGQGTNTEAFF. The rearrangement joins TRBV6-5 to TRBJ1-1; TRBD1 agrees at 8 bases. The CDR3 spans 16 residues. Germline assignment: CDR1 MNHEY and CDR2 SVGAGI. V dropped 2 bases and J dropped 1; count of bases not matched to a gene: 6.

The V gene is TRBV19, the J gene TRBJ1-1; D is uncertain. The ends were cut back, 8 bases at V and 0 bases at J, with 10 bases in the middle. CDR3 length: 13 residues. In germline, CDR1 is LNHDA, CDR2 SQIVND (reference sequence). The CDR3 loop is CASGMVVNTEAFF. CDR3 sequence (DNA): TGTGCCAGTGGGATGGTGGTGAACACTGAAGCTTTCTTT.

The rearrangement links TRBV7-3 to TRBJ2-3; 12 bases map to TRBD2. Germline lookup yields CDR1 SGHTA and CDR2 FQGTGA. The junction had 6 bases not matched to a gene; V was cut back by 5 bases and J by 3 bases. The CDR3 spans 16 residues. Here the CDR3 DNA reads TGTGCCAGCAGCCGCGGACTAGCGGGGAGAACAGATACGCAGTATTTT. Protein: CASSRGLAGRTDTQYF.

The V gene is TRBV19, the J gene TRBJ2-7, with 9 bases aligning to TRBD1. This CDR3 region has 15 residues. Germline V gene data show CDR1 as LNHDA and CDR2 as SQIVND (reference sequence). V was clipped by 6 bases and J by 0 bases; unmatched bases: 6. For the CDR3, the DNA is TGTGCCAGTAGGCCCGGGACAGGGTCCTCCTACGAGCAGTACTTC. It translates to CASRPGTGSSYEQYF.

This chain's CDR3 is CASSSHSGYQETQYF. As DNA, the CDR3 is TGCGCCAGCAGCTCCCATAGCGGATACCAAGAGACCCAGTACTTC. The gene calls are TRBV5-1 and TRBJ2-5, with D possibly matching TRBD2 (6 bases). The germline V gene encodes CDR1 SGHRS and CDR2 YFSETQ. This CDR3 contains 15 residues. V was clipped by 3 bases and J by 0 bases, with 12 bases between them.

The chain links TRBV9 to TRBJ1-1, with D unclear. The germline V and J ends were trimmed by 0 bases and 3 bases, with 12 bases remaining between them. CDR3 length equals 15 residues. Germline V gives CDR1 SGDLS, CDR2 YYNGEE. CDR3 DNA sequence: TGTGCCAGCAGCGTAGCACCTGTAGACCACACTGAAGCTTTCTTT. It is translated as CASSVAPVDHTEAFF.

This clone has only one observation. The chain uses TRBV9 and TRBJ1-5; D call uncertain. The V gene lost 0 bases and the J gene lost 5 bases, with 6 bases spanning the gap. This CDR3 contains 13 residues. CDR1 is SGDLS, CDR2 YYNGEE, per germline. The CDR3: CASSVGWDQPQHF. The CDR3 bases are TGTGCCAGCAGCGTAGGCTGGGATCAGCCCCAGCATTTT.

The chain has TRBV14 and TRBJ2-4, with 9 positions matching TRBD2. The CDR3 totals 19 residues. Losses at the gene ends were 0 bases for V and 0 bases for J; bases not matched to a gene: 9. Germline-derived CDR1 and CDR2 are SGHDN and FVKESK. CDR3 sequence: CASSQDHPNSGGAKNIQYF. The CDR3, as DNA: TGTGCCAGCAGCCAAGATCACCCGAATAGCGGGGGAGCCAAAAACATTCAGTACTTC. Looking up the rest from reference TRBV14 and TRBJ2-4 gives the full variable domain: EAGVTQFPSHSVIEKGQTVTLRCDPISGHDNLYWYRRVMGKEIKFLLHFVKESKQDESGMPNNRFLAERTGGTYSTLKVQPAELEDSGVYFCASSQDHPNSGGAKNIQYFGAGTRLSVL.

The CDR3 reads CASALIPPGWSGELFF. The CDR3 DNA follows: TGTGCCAGTGCCCTAATTCCGCCGGGTTGGTCCGGGGAGCTGTTTTTT. The chain employs TRBV2 and TRBJ2-2; D is undetermined. With 9 bases removed from V and 6 bases from J, the gap between germline ends came to 23 bases. Germline CDR1 and CDR2: SNHLY and FYNNEI. CDR3 size: 16 residues.

The rearrangement uses TRBV30 and TRBJ1-6; no clear D. Trimming cost V 0 bases and J 13 bases, with 13 bases left between them. Germline V lookup: CDR1 GTSNPN, CDR2 SVGIG (reference sequence). CDR3 length equals 13 residues. The CDR3 sequence: CAWSVPETPPLHF. The CDR3 nucleotides read TGTGCCTGGAGTGTACCCGAGACCCCGCCCCTCCACTTT.

This sequence joins TRBV6-1 and TRBJ1-1, with D possibly TRBD1 on 6 matching bases. This CDR3 region has 15 residues. The germline V and J ends were trimmed by 6 bases and 0 bases, with 14 bases remaining between them. Germline CDR1 MNHNS, CDR2 SASEGT. The CDR3: CASRGGRLLNTEAFF. The DNA of the CDR3 is TGTGCCAGCAGGGGGGGGCGCCTTTTGAACACTGAAGCTTTCTTT.

This chain uses TRBV28 with TRBJ1-5; tentatively, D is TRBD1 (5 bases). The CDR3 is made up of 15 amino acids. CDR1 is MDHEN and CDR2 is SYDVKM in the germline V gene. Trimming shortened V by 5 bases and J by 4 bases, and 15 bases separated the two germline ends. For the CDR3, the DNA is TGTGCCAGCAGTGGGGCGGGACCCTCAAATCAGCCCCAGCATTTT. Translating it yields CASSGAGPSNQPQHF.

J is TRBJ2-7 and V is TRBV5-1; D gene unclear. Germline assignment: CDR1 SGHRS and CDR2 YFSETQ. V shed 4 bases and J shed 1 base, with 15 bases lying between them. This CDR3 contains 15 residues. The CDR3 DNA reads as TGCGCCAGCAGCCCACCGGGTTTTAAGTCCTACGAGCAGTACTTC. Translating gives CASSPPGFKSYEQYF.

The chain has TRBV21-1 and TRBJ2-2. TRBV21-1 is flagged as a pseudogene. The CDR3 totals 17 residues. CDR3 coding DNA: TGTGCCAGCAGCAAAGCACGCATCGGACCTAACACCGGGGAGCTGTTTTTT. Protein product: CASSKARIGPNTGELFF.

This clone was picked up one time. The chain couples TRBV4-3 to TRBJ2-3; D is unclear. Germline lookup yields CDR1 LGHNA and CDR2 YSLEER. Trimming took off 1 base at V and 1 base at J, with 15 bases between the two ends. CDR3 length: 17 residues. CDR3 loop: CASSQVFSTGRTDTQYF. CDR3 nucleotides: TGCGCCAGCAGCCAAGTGTTTAGTACTGGTCGCACAGATACGCAGTATTTT.